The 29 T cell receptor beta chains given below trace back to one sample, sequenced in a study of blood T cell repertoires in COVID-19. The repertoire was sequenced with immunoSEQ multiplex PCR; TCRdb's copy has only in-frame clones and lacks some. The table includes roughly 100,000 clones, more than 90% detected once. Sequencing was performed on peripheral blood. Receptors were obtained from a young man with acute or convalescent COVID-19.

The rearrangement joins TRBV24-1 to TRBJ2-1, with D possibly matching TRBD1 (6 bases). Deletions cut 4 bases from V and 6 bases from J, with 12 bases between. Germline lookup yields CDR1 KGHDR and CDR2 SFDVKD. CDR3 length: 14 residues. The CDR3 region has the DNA TGTGCCACCAGTGACCCGGGACAAGGCAATGAGCAGTTCTTC. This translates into CATSDPGQGNEQFF.

In DNA form, the CDR3 reads TGTGCCAGCAGCCGAGCGGGACAGGGGGCGAAATATGAAGCTTTCTTT. Residues: CASSRAGQGAKYEAFF. The chain joins TRBV3-1 (or the pseudogene TRBV3-2) to TRBJ1-1; 12 bases fit TRBD1. The V gene end was trimmed by 4 bases and the J gene end by 7 bases; junction bases not matched to a gene: 10. CDR1 and CDR2 from the germline V gene are LGHDT and YNNKEL (reference sequence). CDR3 length: 16 residues.

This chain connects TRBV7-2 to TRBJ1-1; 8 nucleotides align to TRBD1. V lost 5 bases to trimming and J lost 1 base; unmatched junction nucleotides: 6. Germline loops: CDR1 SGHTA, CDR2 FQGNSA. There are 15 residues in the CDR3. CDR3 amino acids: CASSIQGVGNTEAFF. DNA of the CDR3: TGTGCCAGCAGCATACAGGGGGTGGGGAACACTGAAGCTTTCTTT. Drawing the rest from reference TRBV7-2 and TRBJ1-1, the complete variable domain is GAGVSQSPSNKVTEKGKDVELRCDPISGHTALYWYRQSLGQGLEFLIYFQGNSAPDKSGLPSDRFSAERTGGSVSTLTIQRTQQEDSAVYLCASSIQGVGNTEAFFGQGTRLTVV.

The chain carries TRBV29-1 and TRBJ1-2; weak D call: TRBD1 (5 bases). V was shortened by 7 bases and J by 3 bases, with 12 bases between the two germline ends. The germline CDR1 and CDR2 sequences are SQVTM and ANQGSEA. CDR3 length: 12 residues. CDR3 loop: CSGNLGDYGYTF. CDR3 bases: TGCAGCGGAAACTTAGGGGACTATGGCTACACCTTC.

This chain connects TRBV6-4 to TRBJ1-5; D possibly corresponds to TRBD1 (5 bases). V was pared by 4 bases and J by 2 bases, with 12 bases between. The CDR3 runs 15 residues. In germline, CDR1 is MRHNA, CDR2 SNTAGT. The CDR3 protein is CASSANWGGNQPQHF. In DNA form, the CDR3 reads TGTGCCAGCAGTGCTAACTGGGGGGGCAATCAGCCCCAGCATTTT.

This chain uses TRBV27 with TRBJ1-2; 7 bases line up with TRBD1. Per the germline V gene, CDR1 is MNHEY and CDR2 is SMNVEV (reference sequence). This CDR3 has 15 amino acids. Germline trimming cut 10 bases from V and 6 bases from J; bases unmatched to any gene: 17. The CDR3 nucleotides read TGTGCCATCAGGGCCCCAAACAGGGGAACGGATGGCTACACCTTC. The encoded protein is CAIRAPNRGTDGYTF.

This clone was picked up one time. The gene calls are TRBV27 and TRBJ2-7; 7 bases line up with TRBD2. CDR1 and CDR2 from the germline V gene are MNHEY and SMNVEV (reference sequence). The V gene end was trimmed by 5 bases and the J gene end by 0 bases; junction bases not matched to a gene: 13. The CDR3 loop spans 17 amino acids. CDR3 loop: CASSLRPGTTHSYEQYF. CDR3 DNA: TGTGCCAGCAGTCTCAGACCCGGGACTACCCACTCCTACGAGCAGTACTTC.

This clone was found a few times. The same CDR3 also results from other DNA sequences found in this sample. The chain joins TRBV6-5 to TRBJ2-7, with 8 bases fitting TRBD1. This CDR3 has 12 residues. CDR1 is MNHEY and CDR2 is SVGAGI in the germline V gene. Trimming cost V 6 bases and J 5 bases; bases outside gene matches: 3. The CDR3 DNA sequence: TGTGCCAGCAGGAGGACAGGGAACGAGCAGTACTTC. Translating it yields CASRRTGNEQYF.

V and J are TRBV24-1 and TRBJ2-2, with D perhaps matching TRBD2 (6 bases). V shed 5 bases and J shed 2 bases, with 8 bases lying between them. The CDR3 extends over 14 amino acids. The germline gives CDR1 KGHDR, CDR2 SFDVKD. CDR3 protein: CATSGRANTGELFF. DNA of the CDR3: TGTGCCACCAGTGGGAGGGCTAACACCGGGGAGCTGTTTTTT.

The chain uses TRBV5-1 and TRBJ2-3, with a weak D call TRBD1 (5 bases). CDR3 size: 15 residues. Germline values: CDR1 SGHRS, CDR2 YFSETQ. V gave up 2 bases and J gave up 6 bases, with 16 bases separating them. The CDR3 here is CASSLRGITKDTQYF. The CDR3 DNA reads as TGCGCCAGCAGCTTAAGGGGAATTACTAAGGATACGCAGTATTTT.

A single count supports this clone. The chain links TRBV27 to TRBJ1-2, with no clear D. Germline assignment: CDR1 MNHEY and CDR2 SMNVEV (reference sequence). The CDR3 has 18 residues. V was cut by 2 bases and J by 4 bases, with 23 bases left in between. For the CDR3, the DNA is TGTGCCAGCAGTTTAGTAGGGTCTGTCGGGAGGAAGGGCTATGGCTACACCTTC. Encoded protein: CASSLVGSVGRKGYGYTF.

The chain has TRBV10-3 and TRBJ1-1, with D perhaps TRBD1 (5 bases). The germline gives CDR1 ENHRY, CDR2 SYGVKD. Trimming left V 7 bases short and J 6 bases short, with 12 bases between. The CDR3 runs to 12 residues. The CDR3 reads CAIKGGDAEAFF. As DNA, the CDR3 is TGTGCCATCAAAGGAGGGGACGCTGAAGCTTTCTTT.

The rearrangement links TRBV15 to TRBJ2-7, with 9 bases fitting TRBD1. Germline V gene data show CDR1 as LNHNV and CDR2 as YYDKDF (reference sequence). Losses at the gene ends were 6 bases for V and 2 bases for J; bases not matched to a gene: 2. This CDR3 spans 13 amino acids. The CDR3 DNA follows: TGTGCCACCAGGGGACAGGGTACCTACGAGCAGTACTTC. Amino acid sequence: CATRGQGTYEQYF.

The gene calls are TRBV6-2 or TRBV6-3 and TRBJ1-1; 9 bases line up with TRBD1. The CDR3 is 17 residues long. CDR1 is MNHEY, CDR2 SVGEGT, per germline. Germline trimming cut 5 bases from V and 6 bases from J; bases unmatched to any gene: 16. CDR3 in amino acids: CASSPPTGGVFLPEAFF. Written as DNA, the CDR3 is TGTGCCAGCAGTCCCCCGACAGGGGGGGTTTTCTTGCCTGAAGCTTTCTTT.

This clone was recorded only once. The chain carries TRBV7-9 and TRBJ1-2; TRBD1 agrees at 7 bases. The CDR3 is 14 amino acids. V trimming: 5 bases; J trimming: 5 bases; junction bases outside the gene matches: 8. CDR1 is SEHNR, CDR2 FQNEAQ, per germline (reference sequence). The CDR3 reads CASSDWDSSYGYTF. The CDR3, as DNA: TGTGCCAGCAGCGATTGGGACAGTTCGTATGGCTACACCTTC.

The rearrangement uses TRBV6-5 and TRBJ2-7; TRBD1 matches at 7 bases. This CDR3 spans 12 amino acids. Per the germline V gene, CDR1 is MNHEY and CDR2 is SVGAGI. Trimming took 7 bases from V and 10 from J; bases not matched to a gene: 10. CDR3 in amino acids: CASTRTGTDQYF. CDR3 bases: TGTGCCAGCACCCGAACTGGGACAGACCAGTACTTC.

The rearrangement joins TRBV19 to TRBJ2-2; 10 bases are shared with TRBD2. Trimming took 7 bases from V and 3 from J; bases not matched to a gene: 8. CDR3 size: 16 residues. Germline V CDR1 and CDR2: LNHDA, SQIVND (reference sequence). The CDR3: CASIGLAGVYTGELFF. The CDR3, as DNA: TGTGCCAGTATTGGCCTAGCGGGAGTATACACCGGGGAGCTGTTTTTT.

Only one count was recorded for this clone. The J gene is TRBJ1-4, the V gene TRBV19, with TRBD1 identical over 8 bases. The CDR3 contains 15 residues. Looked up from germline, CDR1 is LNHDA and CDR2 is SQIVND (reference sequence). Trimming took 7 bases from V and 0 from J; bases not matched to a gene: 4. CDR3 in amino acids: CASTATGATNEKLFF. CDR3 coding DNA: TGTGCCAGTACGGCGACAGGGGCAACTAATGAAAAACTGTTTTTT.

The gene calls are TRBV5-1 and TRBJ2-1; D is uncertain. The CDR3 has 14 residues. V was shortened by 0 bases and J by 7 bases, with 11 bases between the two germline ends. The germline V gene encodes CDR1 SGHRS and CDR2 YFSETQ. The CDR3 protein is CASSLVVAKNEQFF. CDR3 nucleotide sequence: TGCGCCAGCAGCTTGGTGGTTGCTAAGAATGAGCAGTTCTTC.

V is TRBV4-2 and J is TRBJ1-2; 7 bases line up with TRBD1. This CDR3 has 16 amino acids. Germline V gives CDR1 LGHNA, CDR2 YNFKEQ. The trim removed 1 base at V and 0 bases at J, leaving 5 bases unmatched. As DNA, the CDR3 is TGTGCCAGCAGCCAAGGGGGACAGTATACTAACTATGGCTACACCTTC. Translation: CASSQGGQYTNYGYTF.

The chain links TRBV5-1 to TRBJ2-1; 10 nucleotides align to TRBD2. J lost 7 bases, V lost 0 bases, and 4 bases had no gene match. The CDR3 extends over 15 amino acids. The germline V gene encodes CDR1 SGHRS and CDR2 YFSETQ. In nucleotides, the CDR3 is TGCGCCAGCAGCTTGGCTAGCGGGAGAACGAATGAGCAGTTCTTC. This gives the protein CASSLASGRTNEQFF.

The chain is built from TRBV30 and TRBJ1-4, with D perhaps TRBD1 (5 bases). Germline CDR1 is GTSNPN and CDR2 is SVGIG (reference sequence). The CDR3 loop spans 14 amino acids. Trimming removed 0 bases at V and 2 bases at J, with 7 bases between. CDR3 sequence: CAWSVRGTNEKLFF. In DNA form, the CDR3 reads TGTGCCTGGAGTGTCCGGGGGACTAATGAAAAACTGTTTTTT. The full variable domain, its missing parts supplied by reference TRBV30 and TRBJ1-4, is SQTIHQWPATLVQPVGSPLSLECTVEGTSNPNLYWYRQAAGRGLQLLFYSVGIGQISSEVPQNLSASRPQDRQFILSSKKLLLSDSGFYLCAWSVRGTNEKLFFGSGTQLSVL.

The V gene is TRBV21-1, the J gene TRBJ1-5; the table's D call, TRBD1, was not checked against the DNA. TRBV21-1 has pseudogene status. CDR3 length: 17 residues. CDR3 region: CASSTTRERGPNQPQHF. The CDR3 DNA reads TGTGCCAGCAGCACCACAAGGGAAAGGGGGCCCAATCAGCCCCAGCATTTT.

The CDR3 loop is CASSLAVTRSSYNSPLHF. The DNA for the CDR3 is TGTGCCAGCAGCTTAGCAGTAACCCGGAGCTCCTATAATTCACCCCTCCACTTT. The chain carries TRBV11-2 and TRBJ1-6; no clear D. Germline values: CDR1 SGHAT, CDR2 FQNNGV. Trimming pared 1 base from V and 0 bases from J, leaving 13 bases between. The CDR3 runs to 18 residues.

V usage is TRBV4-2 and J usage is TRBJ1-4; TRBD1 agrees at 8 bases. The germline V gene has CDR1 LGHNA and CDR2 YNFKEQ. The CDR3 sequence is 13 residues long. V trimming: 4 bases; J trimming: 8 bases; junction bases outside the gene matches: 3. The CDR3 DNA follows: TGTGCCAGCAGCCCCACAGGGGGGGAAAAACTGTTTTTT. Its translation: CASSPTGGEKLFF.

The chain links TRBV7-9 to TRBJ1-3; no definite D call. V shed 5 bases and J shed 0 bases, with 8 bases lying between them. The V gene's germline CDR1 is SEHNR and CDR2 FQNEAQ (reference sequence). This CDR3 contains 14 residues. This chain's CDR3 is CASSHVGSGNTIYF. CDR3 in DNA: TGTGCCAGCAGCCATGTCGGCTCTGGAAACACCATATATTTT. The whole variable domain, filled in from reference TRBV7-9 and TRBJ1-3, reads DTGVSQNPRHKITKRGQNVTFRCDPISEHNRLYWYRQTLGQGPEFLTYFQNEAQLEKSRLLSDRFSAERPKGSFSTLEIQRTEQGDSAMYLCASSHVGSGNTIYFGEGSWLTVV.

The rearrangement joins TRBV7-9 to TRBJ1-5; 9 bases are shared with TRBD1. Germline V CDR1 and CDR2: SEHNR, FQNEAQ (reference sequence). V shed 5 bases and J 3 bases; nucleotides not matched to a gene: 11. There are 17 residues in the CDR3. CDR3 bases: TGTGCCAGCAGCAGCGCACGACAGGGGGAGTTCAATCAGCCCCAGCATTTT. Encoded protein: CASSSARQGEFNQPQHF. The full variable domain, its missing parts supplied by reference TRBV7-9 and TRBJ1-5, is DTGVSQNPRHKITKRGQNVTFRCDPISEHNRLYWYRQTLGQGPEFLTYFQNEAQLEKSRLLSDRFSAERPKGSFSTLEIQRTEQGDSAMYLCASSSARQGEFNQPQHFGDGTRLSIL.

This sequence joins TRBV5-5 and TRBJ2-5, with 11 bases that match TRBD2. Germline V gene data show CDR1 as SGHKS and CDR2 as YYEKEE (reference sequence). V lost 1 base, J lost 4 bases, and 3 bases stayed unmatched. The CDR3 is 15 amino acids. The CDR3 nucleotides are TGTGCCAGCAGCTTGACTAGCGGGGGTAGAGAGACCCAGTACTTC. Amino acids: CASSLTSGGRETQYF.

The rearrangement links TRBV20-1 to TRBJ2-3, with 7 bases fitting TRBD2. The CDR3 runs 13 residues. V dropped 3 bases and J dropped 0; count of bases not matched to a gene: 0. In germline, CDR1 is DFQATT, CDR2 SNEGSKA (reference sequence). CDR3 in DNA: TGCAGTGCTAGTAGCGGGAGCACAGATACGCAGTATTTT. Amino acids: CSASSGSTDTQYF.